The source of this T cell receptor beta chain is a study of blood T cell repertoires in COVID-19. On the study more broadly: The analysed material was cDNA or gDNA that came from T cells, B-cell-depleted T cells, or PBMCs.

Per the original data handling: How many nucleated cells were present was estimated from reference gene primer amplification. Sequenced by immunoSEQ multiplex PCR; TCRdb stores in-frame clones only, minus some. V, J and clone size are those of that table, while D and trimming were read from the DNA. The top ten clones hold 8.2% of a sample with 200,000 to 250,000 clones, 80% to 85% of them seen once. The CDR3 has 16 residues. Germline CDR1 is LNHDA and CDR2 is SQIVND (reference sequence). V dropped 9 bases and J dropped 2; count of bases not matched to a gene: 9. The receptor's source is an elderly woman with COVID-19, enrolled during active disease. This sequence joins TRBV19 and TRBJ2-6; 8 nucleotides align to TRBD1. The sequenced sample was peripheral blood. CDR3 in amino acids: CASRPGQVAGANVLTF. DNA for the CDR3: TGTGCCAGCAGACCGGGACAGGTGGCTGGGGCCAACGTCCTGACTTTC.